These T cell receptor beta chains were read from a single sample in a study of blood T cell repertoires in COVID-19. Data came from immunoSEQ multiplex PCR; TCRdb stores just in-frame clones and leaves some out. The sample has about 320,000 clones; 80% to 90% are singletons. Sample: peripheral blood. These receptors were obtained from a woman in her fifties or sixties with acute or convalescent COVID-19. Each CDR3 is given with its conserved first and last residue. Fields, in order: J gene, V gene, clone size, D gene, CDR3 DNA, CDR3 protein. D genes are given only for firm matches. Clone size is not always given. Where it is, it says once, few, many or a class for expanded clones.

TRBJ1-1 TRBV28 - TRBD1 TGTGCCAGCAGTTTATCTTTCCCAGGGGGGACTGAAGCTTTCTTT CASSLSFPGGTEAFF
TRBJ1-1 TRBV5-4 - TRBD1 TGTGCCAGCAGCTCTAGACAGGGCGGGGTTGAAGCTTTCTTT CASSSRQGGVEAFF
TRBJ1-5 TRBV20-1 once - TGCAGTGCTAGTCCCACTTGGCAGCCCCAGCATTTT CSASPTWQPQHF
TRBJ2-7 TRBV29-1 - - TGCAGCGTTCGGTCTTCCTACGAGCAGTACTTC CSVRSSYEQYF
TRBJ1-1 TRBV3-1/TRBV3-2 - - TGTGCCAGCAGGCCTCGCGGGGGGAACACTGAAGCTTTCTTT CASRPRGGNTEAFF
TRBJ2-4 TRBV5-1 - TRBD1 TGCGCCAGCAGCCTTCTTCCGGGACAGGGGGCTCAGTACTTC CASSLLPGQGAQYF
TRBJ2-1 TRBV7-9 - TRBD2 TGTGCCAGCAGCGAGGGACTAGTGAATGAGCAGTTCTTC CASSEGLVNEQFF
TRBJ2-7 TRBV4-1 - - TGCGCCAGCAATACGTTGGGGCAGGGTCCCAACGAGTACTTC CASNTLGQGPNEYF
TRBJ1-5 TRBV5-4 - TRBD1 TGTGCCAGCAGCGTCTCAGGGGGGAGCAATCAGCCCCAGCATTTT CASSVSGGSNQPQHF
TRBJ1-4 TRBV6-6 once - TGTGCCAGCAGTTACAGTACGGGGGGCGAAAAACTGTTTTTT CASSYSTGGEKLFF
TRBJ1-5 TRBV11-3 few TRBD1 TGTGCCAGCAGCTTAGCCGACAGGGACCCCCAGCCCCAGCATTTT CASSLADRDPQPQHF
TRBJ1-2 TRBV10-3 - TRBD1 TGTGCCATCAACTCGGGACAGGGATTTGCTAGTGGTGGCTACACCTTC CAINSGQGFASGGYTF
TRBJ1-2 TRBV3-1/TRBV3-2 - - TGTGCCAGCAGCCACCGGGACACCTATGGCTACACCTTC CASSHRDTYGYTF
TRBJ1-1 TRBV4-2 - - TGTGCCAGCAGCCACCAGAACACTGAAGCTTTCTTT CASSHQNTEAFF
TRBJ2-2 TRBV11-2 - TRBD2 TGTGCCAGCAGCTTAGAACCACTAGCGGGCTCGAACACCGGGGAGCTGTTTTTT CASSLEPLAGSNTGELFF
TRBJ1-6 TRBV4-1 - - TGCGCCAGCAGCCAAGGGAGGACGAGCTCCTATAATTCACCCCTCCACTTT CASSQGRTSSYNSPLHF
TRBJ1-2 TRBV4-1 once - TGCGCCAGCAGCCTGACAGTTATGGACGGCTACACCTTC CASSLTVMDGYTF
TRBJ1-2 TRBV9 - TRBD1 TGTGCCAGCAGCCCGAGGCCTTGGGACAGGGGGAACTATGGCTACACCTTC CASSPRPWDRGNYGYTF
TRBJ2-1 TRBV6-2/TRBV6-3 - - TGTGCCAGCAGCCGTACTAGTGTGGGGGGTGAGCAGTTCTTC CASSRTSVGGEQFF
TRBJ2-7 TRBV9 - TRBD2 TGTGCCAGCAGCCCGCGGACTAGCGGGAGTTATTACGAGCAGTACTTC CASSPRTSGSYYEQYF
TRBJ1-4 TRBV7-2 - - TGTGCCAGCAGCTTCGGTCACCTGCCTGAAAAACTGTTTTTT CASSFGHLPEKLFF
TRBJ1-5 TRBV25-1 - TRBD1 TGTGCCAGCAGTGACTCGGGACAGGACATTCAGCCCCAGCATTTT CASSDSGQDIQPQHF
TRBJ2-1 TRBV7-7 - TRBD2 TGTGCCAGCAGCTCTAGCGGGGACTTAGGCAATGAGCAGTTCTTC CASSSSGDLGNEQFF
TRBJ2-1 TRBV9 - TRBD2 TGTGCCAGCAGCGTAACTAGCGGGAGCAATGAGCAGTTCTTC CASSVTSGSNEQFF
TRBJ1-6 TRBV5-1 - TRBD1 TGCGCCAGCAGCGCGGCGGACAGGGGGCGTTCACCCCTCCACTTT CASSAADRGRSPLHF
TRBJ2-3 TRBV27 - - TGTGCCAGCAGTCCTAACCGGGATACGCAGTATTTT CASSPNRDTQYF
TRBJ1-1 TRBV24-1 - TRBD1 TGTGCCACCAGTGACCCGACAGGGGGGGGGACTGAAGCTTTCTTT CATSDPTGGGTEAFF
TRBJ1-2 TRBV19 - TRBD1 TGTGCCAGTAGCCGGGGGGACAGGCCCTATGGCTACACCTTC CASSRGDRPYGYTF
TRBJ1-2 TRBV7-9 - - TGTGCCAGCAGCATCGAAGGAGCTGACTATGGCTACACCTTC CASSIEGADYGYTF
TRBJ2-3 TRBV7-9 - - TGTGCCAGCAGCTGGCAGGGAAGCACAGATACGCAGTATTTT CASSWQGSTDTQYF
TRBJ2-1 TRBV7-2 - TRBD1 TGTGCCAGCAGCTTAGGACCAGGGGGCAACGTCTATGAGCAGTTCTTC CASSLGPGGNVYEQFF
TRBJ1-1 TRBV12-5 - - TGTGCTAGTGGCTTCATGGCGAACACTGAAGCTTTCTTT CASGFMANTEAFF
TRBJ2-5 TRBV29-1 - - TGCAGCGTGGGTGGGGGGAAGACCCAGTACTTC CSVGGGKTQYF
TRBJ1-2 TRBV6-5 few - TGTGCCAGCAGTTACTCGGTCTCCCAGGGGGGCTACACCTTC CASSYSVSQGGYTF
TRBJ1-5 TRBV10-2 once TRBD1 TGCGCCAGCACCCGACAGGGACTTCAGCCCCAGCATTTT CASTRQGLQPQHF
TRBJ1-1 TRBV12-3/TRBV12-4 - - TGTGCCAGCAACCCCGGGCGGGACACTGAAGCTTTCTTT CASNPGRDTEAFF
TRBJ2-7 TRBV7-2 - TRBD2 TGTGCCAGCAGCGTCTCGGGGGGGCAGTTCTACGAGCAGTACTTC CASSVSGGQFYEQYF
TRBJ2-3 TRBV5-1 - - TGCGCCAGCGGCAAGGGCGGGGACACAGATACGCAGTATTTT CASGKGGDTDTQYF
TRBJ2-3 TRBV2 - - TGTGCCAGCCGCCTATTTGCAGATACGCAGTATTTT CASRLFADTQYF
TRBJ1-6 TRBV5-4 - - TGTGCCAGCAGCTTGGTAGGGGATTCCAATTCACCCCTCCACTTT CASSLVGDSNSPLHF
TRBJ2-1 TRBV6-2/TRBV6-3 - TRBD2 TGTGCCAGCAGTTATTATAGCGGGAGTAACGAGCAGTTCTTC CASSYYSGSNEQFF
TRBJ1-2 TRBV19 - TRBD1 TGTGCCAGTAGTAGGACAGGGACCTATGGCTACACCTTC CASSRTGTYGYTF
TRBJ2-6 TRBV2 - - TGTGCCAGCAGCCAGGGCTCTGGGGCCAACGTCCTGACTTTC CASSQGSGANVLTF
TRBJ2-5 TRBV4-2 - - TGTGCCAGCAGCCAAGTGGATAGCGAGGAGACCCAGTACTTC CASSQVDSEETQYF